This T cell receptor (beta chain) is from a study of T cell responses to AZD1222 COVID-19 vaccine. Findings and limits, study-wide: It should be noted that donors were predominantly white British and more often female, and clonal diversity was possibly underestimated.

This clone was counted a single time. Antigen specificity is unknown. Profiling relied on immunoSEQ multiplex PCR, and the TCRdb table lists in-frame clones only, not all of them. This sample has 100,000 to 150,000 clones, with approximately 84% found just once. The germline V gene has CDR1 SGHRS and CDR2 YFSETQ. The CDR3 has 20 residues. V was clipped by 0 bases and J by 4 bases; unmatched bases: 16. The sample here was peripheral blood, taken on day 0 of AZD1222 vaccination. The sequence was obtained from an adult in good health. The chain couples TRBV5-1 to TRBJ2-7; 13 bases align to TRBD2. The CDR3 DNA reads TGCGCCAGCAGCTTGGTTCCCACCTCCGGGACTAGCGGGATAGGTTACGAGCAGTACTTC. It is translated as CASSLVPTSGTSGIGYEQYF.